The present T cell receptor beta chain was sequenced within a study of technical replicates of blood from a few donors. Sequenced by immunoSEQ multiplex PCR; TCRdb stores in-frame clones only, minus some. The sample lists 75,000 to 80,000 clones; roughly 94% were seen once. The V and J ends lost 4 bases and 8 bases, in that order; junction bases with no gene match: 11. This CDR3 contains 16 residues. Germline CDR1 is SNHLY and CDR2 is FYNNEI. Sequences were obtained from T cells isolated from PBMCs. This clonotype was sampled from a human donor in good health. This chain joins TRBV2 and TRBJ2-1; 10 positions match TRBD2. The CDR3 DNA reads TGTGCCAGCAGTGTGAAGTTAGCGGGAGGTGGGGATGAGCAGTTCTTC. It translates to CASSVKLAGGGDEQFF.